A single count supports the clone carrying this T cell receptor (beta chain). What it binds is not known. Blood was sampled at baseline, cycle 4 day 1, and cycle 7 day 1. The sample originates from a study of OX40 agonist ivuxolimab in advanced cancers. Study-wide results and limits: Antigen specificity of clonally expanded peripheral T cells was not established. Some nonresponders additionally presented with little normalized T-cell clonal expansion.

TCRdb keeps only in-frame clones here, not all; method: immunoSEQ multiplex PCR. Of tens of thousands of clones in the sample, 70% to 90% were seen once. Germline CDR1 and CDR2: LGHNA and YSLEER. The CDR3 sequence is 15 residues long. The V end lost 0 bases, the J end lost 3 bases, and 11 bases lay between the germline ends. This specimen consisted of CD4+ or CD8+ T cells sorted from blood, obtained in a trial of the OX40 agonist ivuxolimab. The rearrangement uses TRBV4-3 and TRBJ1-2; D is ambiguous. This clonotype originated in an adult with an advanced solid tumor such as melanoma, head and neck, liver or kidney cancer. This CDR3 reads CASSQDQEVYYGYTF. In DNA form, the CDR3 reads TGCGCCAGCAGCCAAGACCAGGAGGTGTACTATGGCTACACCTTC.